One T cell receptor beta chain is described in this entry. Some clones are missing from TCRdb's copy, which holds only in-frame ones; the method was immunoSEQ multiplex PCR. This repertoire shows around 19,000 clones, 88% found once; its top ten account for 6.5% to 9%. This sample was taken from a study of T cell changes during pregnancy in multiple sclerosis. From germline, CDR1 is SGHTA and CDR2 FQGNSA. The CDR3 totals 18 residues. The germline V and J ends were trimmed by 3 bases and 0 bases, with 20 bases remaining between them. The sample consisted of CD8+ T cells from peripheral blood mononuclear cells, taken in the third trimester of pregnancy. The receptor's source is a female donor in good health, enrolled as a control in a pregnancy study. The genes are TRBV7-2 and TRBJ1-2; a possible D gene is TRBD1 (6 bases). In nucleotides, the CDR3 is TGTGCCAGCAGCTTTCCACCCCTTCGGGACATCTCTAACTATGGCTACACCTTC. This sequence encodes CASSFPPLRDISNYGYTF.